This T cell receptor beta chain was recovered during a study of blood T cell repertoires in COVID-19. Profiling relied on immunoSEQ multiplex PCR, and the TCRdb table lists in-frame clones only, not all of them. Counted here are over 50,000 clones, approximately 92% occurring once; the ten biggest clones make up less than 7.5%. The V segment lost 7 bases and the J segment 1 base; nucleotides outside the gene matches: 9. Germline loops: CDR1 SQVTM, CDR2 ANQGSEA. This CDR3 is built from 14 residues. The source of this sequence is a man in his forties or fifties with active COVID-19. J is TRBJ1-1 and V is TRBV29-1; 7 nucleotides line up with TRBD1. Sequenced: peripheral blood. The CDR3, as DNA: TGCAGCGCCGCACCGGGACAGTCGAACACTGAAGCTTTCTTT. The encoded protein is CSAAPGQSNTEAFF.